This TCR beta chain was sequenced for a study of Ad26.COV2.S vaccination and SARS-CoV-2 variants. Overall study: Sample donor was a member of the COV1001 Ad26.COV2.S trial arm. Whole-study results and caveats: Total T cell responses may have been underestimated by the TCR breadth and depth analyses.

Germline CDR1 MNHNY, CDR2 SVGAGI (reference sequence). V was pared by 6 bases and J by 0 bases, with 12 bases between. CDR3 length: 15 amino acids. Treatment given: 15 to 20 received Ad26.COV2.S at low or high dose, single or two shots; about 5 received placebo; per-sample allocation not given. Sampling occurred on day 63 after the first vaccine or placebo injection. Adults aged 18-55 years in Boston included the donor. Concerning this clone itself: Its antigen is unknown.

The protocol was immunoSEQ multiplex PCR, while the TCRdb copy is restricted to in-frame clones and leaves out a portion. Among hundreds of thousands of clones, around 92% were seen once, and the ten largest hold approximately 1.5%. The starting material was peripheral blood, obtained in a trial of Ad26.COV2.S vaccine versus placebo. The clonotype was recovered from a person between 18 and 59 years old who received the Ad26.COV2.S COVID-19 vaccine or a placebo. The chain employs TRBV6-6 and TRBJ2-4, with a weak D call TRBD2 (5 bases). CDR3 bases: TGTGCCAGCAGGTCCGCGGGTGTAGCCAAAAACATTCAGTACTTC. Amino acid sequence: CASRSAGVAKNIQYF.